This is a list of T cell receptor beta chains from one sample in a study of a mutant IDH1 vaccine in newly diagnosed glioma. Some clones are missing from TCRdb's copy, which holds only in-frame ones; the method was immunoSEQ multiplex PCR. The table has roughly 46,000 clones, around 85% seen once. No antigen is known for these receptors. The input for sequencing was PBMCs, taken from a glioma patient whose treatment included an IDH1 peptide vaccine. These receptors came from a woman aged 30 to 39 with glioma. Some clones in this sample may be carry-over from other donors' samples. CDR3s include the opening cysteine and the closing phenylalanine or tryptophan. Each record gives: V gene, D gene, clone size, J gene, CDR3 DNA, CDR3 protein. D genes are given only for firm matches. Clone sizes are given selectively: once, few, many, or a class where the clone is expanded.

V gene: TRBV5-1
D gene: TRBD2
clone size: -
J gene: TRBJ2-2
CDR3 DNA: TGCGCCAGCAGCTCATCCGCGGGGGTTGGAACCGGGGAGCTGTTTTTT
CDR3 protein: CASSSSAGVGTGELFF

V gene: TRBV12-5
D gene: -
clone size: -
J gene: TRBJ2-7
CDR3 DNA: TGTGCTAGTGGTTTGCCGGACTATCCCTTAGTCTCCTACGAGCAGTACTTC
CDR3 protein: CASGLPDYPLVSYEQYF

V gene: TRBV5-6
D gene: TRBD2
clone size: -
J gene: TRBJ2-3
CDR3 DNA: TGTGCCAGCGGTAGCGGGGGTGATACGCAGTATTTT
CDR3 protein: CASGSGGDTQYF

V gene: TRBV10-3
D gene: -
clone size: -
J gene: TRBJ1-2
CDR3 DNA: TGTGCCATCGGGGAACAGATCCCCTCTGGCTACACCTTC
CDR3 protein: CAIGEQIPSGYTF

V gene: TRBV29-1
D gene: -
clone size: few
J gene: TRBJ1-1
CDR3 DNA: TGCAGCGTTGTAAAGCCCGAGAGGACTGAAGCTTTCTTT
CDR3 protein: CSVVKPERTEAFF

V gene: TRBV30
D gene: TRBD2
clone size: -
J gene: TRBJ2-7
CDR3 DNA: TGTGCCTGGGCTTTAGGGACTAGCGGCTCCTACGAGCAGTACTTC
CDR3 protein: CAWALGTSGSYEQYF

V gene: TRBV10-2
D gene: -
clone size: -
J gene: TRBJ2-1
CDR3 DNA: TGCGCCAGCAGTGAGGGAGGTCAGAACAATGAGCAGTTCTTC
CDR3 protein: CASSEGGQNNEQFF

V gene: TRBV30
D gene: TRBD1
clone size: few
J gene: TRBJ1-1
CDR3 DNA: TGTGCCTGGATGGCCTGGGACAGGGGAGAAGCTTTCTTT
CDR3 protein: CAWMAWDRGEAFF

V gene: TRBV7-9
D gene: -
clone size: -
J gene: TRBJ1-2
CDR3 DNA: TGTGCCAGCAGCCTCAACGAGGGGGAACTAGGCTACACCTTC
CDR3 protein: CASSLNEGELGYTF

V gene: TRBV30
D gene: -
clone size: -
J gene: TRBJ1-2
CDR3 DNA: TGTGCCTGGAGTGTATTTAGGGATGGCTACACCTTC
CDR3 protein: CAWSVFRDGYTF

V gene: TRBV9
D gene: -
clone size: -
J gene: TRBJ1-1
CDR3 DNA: TGTGCCAGCAGCGTAGGGGACCGTTTTGAAGCTTTCTTT
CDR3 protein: CASSVGDRFEAFF

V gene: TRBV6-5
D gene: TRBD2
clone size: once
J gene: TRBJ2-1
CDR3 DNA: TGTGCCAGCAGGCACGCGGGACTAGACCACAATGAGCAGTTCTTC
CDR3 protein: CASRHAGLDHNEQFF

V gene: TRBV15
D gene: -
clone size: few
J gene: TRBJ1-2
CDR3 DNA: TGTGCCACCAGCAGAGCTACGGGCTCCCCCGAGGGCGGCTACACCTTC
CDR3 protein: CATSRATGSPEGGYTF

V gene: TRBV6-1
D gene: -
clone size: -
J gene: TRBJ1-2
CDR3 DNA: TGTGCCAGCAGTGCGGTTCCGGTTTATGGCTACACCTTC
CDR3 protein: CASSAVPVYGYTF

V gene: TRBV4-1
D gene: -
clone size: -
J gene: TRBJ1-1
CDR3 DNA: TGCGCCAGCAGCCAAGAGGAGGTGCGCCCCGCGGGGAACACTGAAGCTTTCTTT
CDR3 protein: CASSQEEVRPAGNTEAFF

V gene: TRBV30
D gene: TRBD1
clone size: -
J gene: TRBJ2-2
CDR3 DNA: TGTGCCTGGAGCGACAGGGGGTATGACACCGGGGAGCTGTTTTTT
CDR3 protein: CAWSDRGYDTGELFF